This TCR beta chain was sequenced during a study of immune evolution from preneoplasia to lung adenocarcinoma. Study-level points and caveats: Clonality was highest in normal lung, lower in later-stage lesions apparently. Normal lung had the highest top T cell clone frequencies.

The germline V gene encodes CDR1 SGHVS and CDR2 FQNEAQ. The V and J ends lost 3 bases and 4 bases respectively, with 10 bases between them. The CDR3 covers 14 residues. Between about 2014 and 2018, patients underwent resection in Japan or China. Two lung cancer pathologists independently confirmed each histologic diagnosis. This table comes from immunoSEQ multiplex PCR, and its TCRdb copy is limited to in-frame clones, with some not included. The repertoire has thousands of clones, roughly 50% of them found once; the top ten carry less than 25%. A word on this clone: Antigen specificity is unknown.

The sequence was obtained from a person aged 45-60 years with lung adenocarcinoma. The V call is TRBV7-8, the J call TRBJ2-1; D is undetermined. Sequenced material: FFPE normal lung tissue adjacent to the tumor. CDR3 in DNA: TGTGCCAGCAGCTTTCGCGGCGGATACAATGAGCAGTTCTTC. Its protein is CASSFRGGYNEQFF.